Listed here is a single T cell receptor beta chain. Vbeta (60) and Jbeta (13) primers were used in the PCR. The data were produced by immunoSEQ multiplex PCR, yet TCRdb's version contains in-frame clones alone and is incomplete. The table has about 89,000 clones, 86% seen once. The sample is drawn from a study of cytomegalovirus exposure and HLA in healthy donors. The CDR3 spans 13 residues. Germline V CDR1 and CDR2: SNHLY, FYNNEI. The V end lost 6 bases, the J end lost 3 bases, and 12 bases lay between the germline ends. Sequenced input: PBMCs. The TCR comes from a young man in good health and CMV-seropositive. The chain combines TRBV2 with TRBJ2-7, with D possibly being TRBD1 (7 bases). CDR3 DNA: TGTGCCAGCAGAATTCAGGGGGGCTACGAGCAGTACTTC. It yields the protein CASRIQGGYEQYF.